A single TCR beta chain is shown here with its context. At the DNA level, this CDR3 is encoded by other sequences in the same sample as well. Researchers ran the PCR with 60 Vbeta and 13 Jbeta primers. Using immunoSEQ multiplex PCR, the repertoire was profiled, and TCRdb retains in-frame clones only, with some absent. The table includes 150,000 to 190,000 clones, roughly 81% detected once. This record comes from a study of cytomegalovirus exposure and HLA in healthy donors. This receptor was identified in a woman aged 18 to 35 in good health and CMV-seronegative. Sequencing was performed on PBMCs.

Here the CDR3 reads CASSIAAGGPYEQYF. In DNA form, the CDR3 reads TGTGCCAGTAGTATAGCAGCGGGAGGGCCCTACGAGCAGTACTTC. This sequence joins TRBV19 and TRBJ2-7; the match to TRBD2 covers 10 bases. CDR3 length: 15 residues. CDR1 is LNHDA, CDR2 SQIVND, per germline (reference sequence). Unmatched junction bases numbered 2, after V lost 1 base and J lost 2 bases.